The subject of this entry is one TCR beta chain. In the study's own analysis: Estimated nucleated cell counts came from reference gene primer amplification. Measured with immunoSEQ multiplex PCR; TCRdb has only the in-frame clones, and not every one. The V and J calls and the clone size are those of that table, but D and trimming were determined from the DNA. Of approximately 500,000 clones listed, 80% to 90% are singletons. The CDR3 has 17 amino acids. The germline V gene encodes CDR1 SGHTA and CDR2 FQGNSA. V lost 3 bases, J lost 3 bases, and 10 bases stayed unmatched. The sample belongs to a study of blood T cell repertoires in COVID-19. Study-level background: Italy, Spain and the United States were the sources of the convalescent and acute COVID-19 samples. Sources were T cells, B-cell-depleted T cells, or PBMCs; the material itself was cDNA or gDNA.

The sequencing input was peripheral blood. This receptor was taken from a human donor in a cohort sampled during active COVID-19. The V and J genes are TRBV7-2 and TRBJ2-5, with 10 bases that match TRBD1. The CDR3, as DNA: TGTGCCAGCAGCTTTGGAATTGGAGGACAGGGGGAAGAGACCCAGTACTTC. The encoded protein is CASSFGIGGQGEETQYF.